The source of this TCR beta chain is a study of cytomegalovirus exposure and HLA in healthy donors. About the study: Previous work identified some 120 million unique TCR beta sequences from 200 million or so T cells. Whole-study findings and limits: Specificity of a few CMV-associated chains for CMV antigens was verified in vitro.

As for the donors, each was a healthy bone marrow donor. Of note for this clone: Its antigen is undetermined.

Germline CDR1 LNHNV, CDR2 YYDKDF (reference sequence). The V gene lost 1 base and the J gene lost 6 bases, with 12 bases spanning the gap. This CDR3 has 15 amino acids. The PCR used 60 Vbeta and 13 Jbeta primers. The repertoire was sequenced with immunoSEQ multiplex PCR; TCRdb's copy has only in-frame clones and lacks some. The table records fewer than 200,000 clones, approximately 82% of them present only once. The rearrangement joins TRBV15 to TRBJ1-4; TRBD1 might be the D (6 bases). The sequence was collected from a young woman in good health and CMV-seronegative. The sample consisted of PBMCs. The CDR3 DNA follows: TGTGCCACCAGCAGAGTGGGGGACATTGATGAAAAACTGTTTTTT. It yields the protein CATSRVGDIDEKLFF.